This TCR beta chain is from a study of cytomegalovirus exposure and HLA in healthy donors. 60 Vbeta and 13 Jbeta primers were used in PCR. The repertoire was sequenced with immunoSEQ multiplex PCR; TCRdb's copy has only in-frame clones and lacks some. This specimen shows about 130,000 clones; the ten leading clones hold roughly 1.7%. Trimming stripped 1 base from V and 0 bases from J, with 12 bases between. This CDR3 has 16 residues. The germline V gene encodes CDR1 LGHNA and CDR2 YSLEER. Sequencing used PBMCs. The sequence came from a middle-aged woman in good health and CMV-seropositive. The chain has TRBV4-3 and TRBJ1-1; TRBD1 might be the D (6 bases). CDR3 in amino acids: CASSQGRTGLNTEAFF. In nucleotides, the CDR3 is TGCGCCAGCAGCCAAGGCCGCACAGGGCTGAACACTGAAGCTTTCTTT.